Many counts were recorded for the clone carrying this T cell receptor beta chain. No antigen is known for it. The data were taken from a study of T cells after yellow fever vaccination. Regarding the study as a whole: Clonotypes appearing in both CD4 and CD8 compartments existed, and their share was small. Most primary-vaccination clones recurred post-booster (approximately 96% CD4, roughly 90% CD8).

Germline V gene sequence: CDR1 KGHDR, CDR2 SFDVKD. The CDR3 has 12 amino acids. V was clipped by 6 bases and J by 4 bases, with 6 bases between them. A 5'RACE template-switching step, the method used to make TCR cDNA, added a universal primer site and UMIs. MiXCR, run by TCRdb on the 5' RACE reads, gives a single entry per CDR3 protein. Of 65,000 to 70,000 distinct CDR3 sequences detected, around 6.2% appear once; the ten largest clones hold 2.2%. The sample consisted of CD4+ T cells sorted from PBMCs, taken roughly 14 days after the first yellow fever vaccination. The chain links TRBV24-1 to TRBJ1-3; D unresolved. The receptor comes from a young man who received the YFV17D yellow fever vaccine. CDR3 residues: CATSPGGNTIYF. The CDR3 coding sequence is TGTGCCACCAGTCCAGGCGGAAACACCATATATTTT.